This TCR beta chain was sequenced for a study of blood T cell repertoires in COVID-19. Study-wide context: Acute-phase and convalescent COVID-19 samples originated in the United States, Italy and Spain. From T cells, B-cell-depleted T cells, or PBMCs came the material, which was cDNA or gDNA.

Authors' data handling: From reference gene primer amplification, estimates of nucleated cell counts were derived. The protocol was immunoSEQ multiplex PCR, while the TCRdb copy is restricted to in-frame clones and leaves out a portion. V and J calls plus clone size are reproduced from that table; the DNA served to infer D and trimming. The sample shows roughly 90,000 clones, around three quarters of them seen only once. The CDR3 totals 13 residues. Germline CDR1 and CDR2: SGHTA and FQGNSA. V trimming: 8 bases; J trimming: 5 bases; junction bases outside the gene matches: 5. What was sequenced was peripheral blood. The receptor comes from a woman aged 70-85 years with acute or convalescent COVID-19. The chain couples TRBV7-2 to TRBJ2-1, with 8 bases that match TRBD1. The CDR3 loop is CASWDRINNEQFF. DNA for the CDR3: TGTGCCAGCTGGGACAGGATTAACAATGAGCAGTTCTTC. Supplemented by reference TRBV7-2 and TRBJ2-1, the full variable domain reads GAGVSQSPSNKVTEKGKDVELRCDPISGHTALYWYRQSLGQGLEFLIYFQGNSAPDKSGLPSDRFSAERTGGSVSTLTIQRTQQEDSAVYLCASWDRINNEQFFGPGTRLTVL.